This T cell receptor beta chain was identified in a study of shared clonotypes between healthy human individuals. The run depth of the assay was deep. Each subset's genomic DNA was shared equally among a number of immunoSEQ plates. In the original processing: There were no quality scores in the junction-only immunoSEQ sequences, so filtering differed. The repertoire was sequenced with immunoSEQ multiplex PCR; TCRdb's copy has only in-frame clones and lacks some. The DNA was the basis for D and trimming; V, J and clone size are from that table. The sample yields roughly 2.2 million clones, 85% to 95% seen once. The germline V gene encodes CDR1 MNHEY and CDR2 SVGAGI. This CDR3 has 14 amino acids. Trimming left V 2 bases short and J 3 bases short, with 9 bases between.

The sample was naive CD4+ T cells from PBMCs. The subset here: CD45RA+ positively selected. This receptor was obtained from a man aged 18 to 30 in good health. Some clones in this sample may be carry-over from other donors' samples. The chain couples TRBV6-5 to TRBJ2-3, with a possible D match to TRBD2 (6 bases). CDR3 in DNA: TGTGCCAGCAGTTACGAGGAGGGGACAGATACGCAGTATTTT. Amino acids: CASSYEEGTDTQYF.